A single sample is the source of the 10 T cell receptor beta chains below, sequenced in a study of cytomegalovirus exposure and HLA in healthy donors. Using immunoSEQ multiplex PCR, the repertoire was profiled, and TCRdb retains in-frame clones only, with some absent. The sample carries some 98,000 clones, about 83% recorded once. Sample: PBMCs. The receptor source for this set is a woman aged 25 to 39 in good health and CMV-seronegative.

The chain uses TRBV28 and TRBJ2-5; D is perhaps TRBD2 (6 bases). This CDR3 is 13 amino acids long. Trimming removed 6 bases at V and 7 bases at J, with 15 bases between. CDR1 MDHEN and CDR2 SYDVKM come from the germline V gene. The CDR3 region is CASRASAEGTQYF. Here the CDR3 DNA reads TGTGCCAGCAGGGCTAGCGCCGAGGGGACCCAGTACTTC.

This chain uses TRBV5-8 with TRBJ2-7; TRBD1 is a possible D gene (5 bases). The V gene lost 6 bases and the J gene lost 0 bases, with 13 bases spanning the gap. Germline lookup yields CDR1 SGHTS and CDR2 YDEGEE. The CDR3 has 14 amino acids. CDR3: CASTFGDSSYEQYF. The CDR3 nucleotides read TGTGCCAGCACCTTCGGAGACAGCTCCTACGAGCAGTACTTC. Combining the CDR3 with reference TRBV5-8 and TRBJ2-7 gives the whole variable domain EAGVTQSPTHLIKTRGQQATLRCSPISGHTSVYWYQQALGLGLQFLLWYDEGEERNRGNFPPRFSGRQFPNYSSELNVNALELEDSALYLCASTFGDSSYEQYFGPGTRLTVT.

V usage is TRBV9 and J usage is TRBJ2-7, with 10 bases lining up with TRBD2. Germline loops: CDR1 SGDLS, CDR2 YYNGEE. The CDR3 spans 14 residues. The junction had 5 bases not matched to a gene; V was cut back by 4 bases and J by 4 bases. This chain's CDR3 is CASSPLAGAYEQYF. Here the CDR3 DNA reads TGTGCCAGCAGCCCCCTAGCGGGGGCGTACGAGCAGTACTTC.

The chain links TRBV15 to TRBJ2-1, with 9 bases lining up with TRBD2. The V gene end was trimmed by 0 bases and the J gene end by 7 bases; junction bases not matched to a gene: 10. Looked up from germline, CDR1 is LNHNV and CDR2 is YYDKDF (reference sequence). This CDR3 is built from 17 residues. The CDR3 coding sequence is TGTGCCACCAGCAGAGAACCCCCATCGCGGGGGGGTAATGAGCAGTTCTTC. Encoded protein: CATSREPPSRGGNEQFF.

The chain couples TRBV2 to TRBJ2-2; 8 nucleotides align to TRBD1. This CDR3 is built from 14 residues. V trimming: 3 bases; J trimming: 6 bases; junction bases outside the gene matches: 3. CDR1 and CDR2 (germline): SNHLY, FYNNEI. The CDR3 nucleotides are TGTGCCAGCAGTGACAGGGGGCCCTCCGGGGAGCTGTTTTTT. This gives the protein CASSDRGPSGELFF.

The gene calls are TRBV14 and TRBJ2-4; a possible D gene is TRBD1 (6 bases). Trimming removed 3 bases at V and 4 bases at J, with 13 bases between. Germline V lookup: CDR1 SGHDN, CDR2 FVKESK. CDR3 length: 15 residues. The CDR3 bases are TGTGCCAGCAGCCACCTAGGACAGCCTAAAAACATTCAGTACTTC. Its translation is CASSHLGQPKNIQYF.

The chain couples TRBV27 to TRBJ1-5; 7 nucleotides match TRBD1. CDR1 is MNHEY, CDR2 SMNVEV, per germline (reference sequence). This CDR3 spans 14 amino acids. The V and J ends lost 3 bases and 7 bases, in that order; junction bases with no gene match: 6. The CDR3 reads CASSLEGGFQPQHF. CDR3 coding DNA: TGTGCCAGCAGTTTGGAAGGGGGCTTCCAGCCCCAGCATTTT.

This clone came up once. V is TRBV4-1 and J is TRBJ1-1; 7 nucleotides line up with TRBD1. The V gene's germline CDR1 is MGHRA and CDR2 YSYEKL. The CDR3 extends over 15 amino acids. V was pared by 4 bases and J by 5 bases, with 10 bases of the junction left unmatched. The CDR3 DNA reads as TGCGCCAGCAGCCGAAAAACAGGGGAGCGGACTGAAGCTTTCTTT. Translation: CASSRKTGERTEAFF.

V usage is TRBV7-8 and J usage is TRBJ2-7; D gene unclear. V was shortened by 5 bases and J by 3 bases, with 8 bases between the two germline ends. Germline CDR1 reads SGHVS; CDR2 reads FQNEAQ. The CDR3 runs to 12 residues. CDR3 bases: TGTGCCAGCAGCACAAACAACTACGAGCAGTACTTC. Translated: CASSTNNYEQYF.

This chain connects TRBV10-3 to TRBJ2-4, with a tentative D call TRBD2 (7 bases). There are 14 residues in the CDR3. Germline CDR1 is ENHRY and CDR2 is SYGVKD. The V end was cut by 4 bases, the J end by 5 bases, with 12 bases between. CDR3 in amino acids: CAISGGGAENIQYF. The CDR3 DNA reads TGTGCCATCAGTGGAGGGGGGGCCGAAAACATTCAGTACTTC.